The rows below give T cell receptor beta chains drawn from one sample of a study of T-cell reconstitution after alpha-beta-depleted transplantation in children. Each CDR3 protein is one row after TCRdb ran MiXCR on the PCR reads. The sample shows 300,000 to 400,000 distinct CDR3 sequences, roughly 15% of them seen only once. Sequences were derived from PBMCs, sampled from the stem cell graft. These receptors were collected from a human donor who donated a stem cell graft to a child with Fanconi anemia. Each CDR3 is given without its conserved first and last residue. The order of the fields is CDR3 protein, V gene, J gene.

CDR3 protein: ASSWPREGASDNEQF
V gene: TRBV11-1
J gene: TRBJ2-1

CDR3 protein: ASSYRGTSRAQY
V gene: TRBV6-2/TRBV6-3
J gene: TRBJ2-5

CDR3 protein: SARDPPPSGGKDTQY
V gene: TRBV20-1
J gene: TRBJ2-3

CDR3 protein: ASSDDRGSGKWNQPQH
V gene: TRBV11-1
J gene: TRBJ1-5

CDR3 protein: SVDEGSRAEAF
V gene: TRBV29-1
J gene: TRBJ1-1

CDR3 protein: ASSPTGHEQF
V gene: TRBV18
J gene: TRBJ2-1

CDR3 protein: SVSTTDSNQPQH
V gene: TRBV29-1
J gene: TRBJ1-5

CDR3 protein: ASSLDSSNTEAF
V gene: TRBV5-1
J gene: TRBJ1-1

CDR3 protein: ASSYEVRGQAF
V gene: TRBV6-5
J gene: TRBJ1-1

CDR3 protein: ASSQRGSQGDTQY
V gene: TRBV4-2
J gene: TRBJ2-3

CDR3 protein: ATSREAMETQY
V gene: TRBV15
J gene: TRBJ2-5

CDR3 protein: ASSLTGGIHQPQH
V gene: TRBV12-3/TRBV12-4
J gene: TRBJ1-5

CDR3 protein: ASTMFGSQQETQY
V gene: TRBV12-3/TRBV12-4
J gene: TRBJ2-5

CDR3 protein: ASSVGTSQYEQY
V gene: TRBV5-4
J gene: TRBJ2-7

CDR3 protein: ASSPTGLTAAQTTNEKLF
V gene: TRBV11-2
J gene: TRBJ1-4

CDR3 protein: ASSLAVDGELF
V gene: TRBV6-2/TRBV6-3
J gene: TRBJ2-2

CDR3 protein: ASSLALAGNEQF
V gene: TRBV12-3/TRBV12-4
J gene: TRBJ2-1

CDR3 protein: ASSSPSGDGDRAQFSGNTIY
V gene: TRBV7-7
J gene: TRBJ1-3

CDR3 protein: ASSFGAGPLNEQF
V gene: TRBV5-4
J gene: TRBJ2-1

CDR3 protein: ASSSTGGGNQPQH
V gene: TRBV12-3/TRBV12-4
J gene: TRBJ1-5

CDR3 protein: ASSPTGGRLTDTQY
V gene: TRBV18
J gene: TRBJ2-3

CDR3 protein: SARVWGQGQGEDIQY
V gene: TRBV20-1
J gene: TRBJ2-4

CDR3 protein: ASSQDLQTQETQY
V gene: TRBV4-1
J gene: TRBJ2-5

CDR3 protein: SVLTGPPFNQPQH
V gene: TRBV29-1
J gene: TRBJ1-5

CDR3 protein: AWSVNGRNTIY
V gene: TRBV30
J gene: TRBJ1-3

CDR3 protein: SASVPSAGGYT
V gene: TRBV20-1
J gene: TRBJ1-2

CDR3 protein: SVADESYNSPLH
V gene: TRBV29-1
J gene: TRBJ1-6

CDR3 protein: ASRYGTEVHEQY
V gene: TRBV2
J gene: TRBJ2-7

CDR3 protein: ASGRTVNAGELF
V gene: TRBV28
J gene: TRBJ2-2

CDR3 protein: ASSPKGTMGDIQY
V gene: TRBV28
J gene: TRBJ2-4

CDR3 protein: ASSYSSGRGTEAF
V gene: TRBV6-5
J gene: TRBJ1-1

CDR3 protein: ASSSPQGTGELF
V gene: TRBV5-1
J gene: TRBJ2-2

CDR3 protein: SARSGGAYTEAF
V gene: TRBV20-1
J gene: TRBJ1-1

CDR3 protein: ASSGDSSYNEQF
V gene: TRBV25-1
J gene: TRBJ2-1

CDR3 protein: AISDPEGDTEAF
V gene: TRBV10-3
J gene: TRBJ1-1

CDR3 protein: ASSVGQGKDTQY
V gene: TRBV5-1
J gene: TRBJ2-3

CDR3 protein: ASSGVSGGSQY
V gene: TRBV4-3
J gene: TRBJ2-3

CDR3 protein: RAGTSERETQY
V gene: TRBV20-1
J gene: TRBJ2-5

CDR3 protein: ASSYSAVEDTQY
V gene: TRBV6-2/TRBV6-3
J gene: TRBJ2-3

CDR3 protein: ASSPDGGQGLGYT
V gene: TRBV5-1
J gene: TRBJ1-2

CDR3 protein: ASLRDSAFTDTQY
V gene: TRBV5-5
J gene: TRBJ2-3

CDR3 protein: ASSPRADETQY
V gene: TRBV18
J gene: TRBJ2-5

CDR3 protein: ASSEVRGTEAF
V gene: TRBV6-4
J gene: TRBJ1-1

CDR3 protein: ASSEDPGRAF
V gene: TRBV6-1
J gene: TRBJ1-1

CDR3 protein: ASTLRGGELF
V gene: TRBV6-1
J gene: TRBJ2-2

CDR3 protein: ASSLAGTGPTGDLF
V gene: TRBV5-1
J gene: TRBJ2-2

CDR3 protein: ASSQNLLANGQF
V gene: TRBV4-3
J gene: TRBJ2-1